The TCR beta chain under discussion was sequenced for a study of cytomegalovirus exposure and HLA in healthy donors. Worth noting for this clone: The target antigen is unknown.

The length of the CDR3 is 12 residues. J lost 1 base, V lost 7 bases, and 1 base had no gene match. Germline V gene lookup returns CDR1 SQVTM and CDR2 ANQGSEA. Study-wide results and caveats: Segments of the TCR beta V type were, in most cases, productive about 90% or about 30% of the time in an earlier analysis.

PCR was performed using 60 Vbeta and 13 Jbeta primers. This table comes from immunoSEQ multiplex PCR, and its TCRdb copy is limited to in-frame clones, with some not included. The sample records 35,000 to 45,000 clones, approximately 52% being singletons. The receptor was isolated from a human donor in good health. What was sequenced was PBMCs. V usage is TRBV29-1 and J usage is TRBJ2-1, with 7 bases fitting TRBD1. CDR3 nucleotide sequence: TGCAGCGGGGGACAGTCCTACAATGAGCAGTTCTTC. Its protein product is CSGGQSYNEQFF.